One and the same sample provided the 30 T cell receptor beta chains below, sequenced in a study of blood T cells in healthy people across ages. The second PCR ran about 6 to 11 cycles with a sample-barcoded 5' primer and J-beta primers. TCRdb re-analysed the 5' RACE reads in MiXCR, keeping a single row per CDR3 protein. The sample includes some 700,000 distinct CDR3 sequences, 22% of them seen just once. Input material: blood. Receptor source: a man aged 65 to 85 in good health.

The chain uses TRBV4-1 and TRBJ2-5, with D possibly being TRBD2 (5 bases). From germline, CDR1 is MGHRA and CDR2 YSYEKL. This CDR3 has 13 amino acids. Between the trimmed V and J ends, which lost 0 bases and 7 bases, there was a span of 9 bases. The CDR3 DNA reads TGCGCCAGCAGCCAAGATACGCGGGTGACCCAGTACTTC. Translating it yields CASSQDTRVTQYF.

The chain combines TRBV12-3 or TRBV12-4 with TRBJ1-6, with D perhaps TRBD1 (6 bases). The CDR3 contains 14 residues. V was clipped by 6 bases and J by 7 bases, with 13 bases between them. CDR3 DNA sequence: TGTGCCAGCAGCGCCGATACAGGGAATTCACCCCTCCACTTT. Amino acid sequence: CASSADTGNSPLHF.

The chain combines TRBV5-6 with TRBJ2-7; perhaps TRBD2 as D (5 bases). The CDR3 is 16 amino acids. The V end lost 4 bases, the J end lost 4 bases, and 21 bases lay between the germline ends. Germline V CDR1 and CDR2: SGHDT, YYEEEE. The CDR3 spells CASSVVSGLVAYEQYF. The DNA for the CDR3 is TGTGCCAGCAGCGTCGTCTCCGGACTGGTGGCGTACGAGCAGTACTTC. The full variable domain, completed using reference TRBV5-6 and TRBJ2-7, is DAGVTQSPTHLIKTRGQQVTLRCSPKSGHDTVSWYQQALGQGPQFIFQYYEEEERQRGNFPDRFSGHQFPNYSSELNVNALLLGDSALYLCASSVVSGLVAYEQYFGPGTRLTVT.

This chain connects TRBV7-9 to TRBJ1-1; TRBD1 matches 7 bases. V was pared by 7 bases and J by 3 bases, with 8 bases of the junction left unmatched. Germline V gives CDR1 SEHNR, CDR2 FQNEAQ (reference sequence). The CDR3 has 14 amino acids. CDR3 bases: TGTGCCAGCACCTTTCAGGGGGGATACACTGAAGCTTTCTTT. It codes for CASTFQGGYTEAFF.

V is TRBV11-3 and J is TRBJ1-5; D gene unclear. The CDR3 consists of 12 residues. Germline V gives CDR1 SGHNT, CDR2 YENEEA. Trimming took 4 bases from V and 4 from J, leaving 5 bases between them. CDR3 loop: CASSWINQPQHF. The CDR3 bases are TGTGCCAGCAGCTGGATAAATCAGCCCCAGCATTTT. Full variable domain (rest looked up from reference TRBV11-3 and TRBJ1-5): EAGVVQSPRYKIIEKKQPVAFWCNPISGHNTLYWYLQNLGQGPELLIRYENEEAVDDSQLPKDRFSAERLKGVDSTLKIQPAELGDSAVYLCASSWINQPQHFGDGTRLSIL.

J is TRBJ1-2 and V is TRBV4-2; maybe TRBD1 (5 bases). V was pared by 4 bases and J by 4 bases, with 13 bases between. The CDR3 runs 14 residues. Per the germline V gene, CDR1 is LGHNA and CDR2 is YNFKEQ. The DNA of the CDR3 is TGTGCCAGCAGCCTTGGGGCGGTGCTCTATGGCTACACCTTC. Translation gives CASSLGAVLYGYTF.

A single count supports this clonotype. The gene calls are TRBV24-1 and TRBJ2-2; D unresolved. Trimming shortened V by 4 bases and J by 0 bases, and 5 bases separated the two germline ends. This CDR3 spans 14 amino acids. Germline V gene lookup returns CDR1 KGHDR and CDR2 SFDVKD. The CDR3, as DNA: TGTGCCACCAGTGACCTTACGAACACCGGGGAGCTGTTTTTT. It yields the protein CATSDLTNTGELFF.

This sequence joins TRBV7-9 and TRBJ1-2; no firm D call. V dropped 0 bases and J dropped 7 bases, with 12 bases sitting between them. This CDR3 comprises 14 residues. Germline CDR1 reads SEHNR; CDR2 reads FQNEAQ (reference sequence). The CDR3 sequence: CASSLAMGAPGYTF. DNA for the CDR3: TGTGCCAGCAGCTTAGCGATGGGCGCGCCTGGCTACACCTTC.

V usage is TRBV5-6 and J usage is TRBJ2-1, with 10 bases matching TRBD2. After removal of 4 bases from V and 14 bases from J, the junction contained 9 bases not matched to a gene. Germline values: CDR1 SGHDT, CDR2 YYEEEE. The length of the CDR3 is 13 residues. CDR3 region: CASSPGLAVFEFF. CDR3 DNA sequence: TGTGCCAGCAGCCCAGGACTAGCGGTTTTTGAGTTCTTC.

The V and J genes are TRBV24-1 and TRBJ2-3, with D possibly TRBD1 on 6 matching bases. The V end lost 3 bases, the J end lost 8 bases, and 11 bases lay between the germline ends. Per the germline V gene, CDR1 is KGHDR and CDR2 is SFDVKD. This CDR3 contains 13 residues. CDR3 residues: CATSDPRGSTQYF. CDR3 nucleotide sequence: TGTGCCACCAGTGATCCCAGGGGTAGTACGCAGTATTTT.

The sample holds many counts of this clonotype. The J gene is TRBJ2-3, the V gene TRBV20-1, with D unresolved. The CDR3 is 11 residues long. Germline-derived CDR1 and CDR2 are DFQATT and SNEGSKA (reference sequence). Trimming left V 6 bases short and J 6 bases short, with 10 bases between. The chain's CDR3 is CSAHTTDTQYF. The CDR3 DNA is TGCAGTGCGCATACTACGGATACGCAGTATTTT.

The chain links TRBV4-1 to TRBJ2-7; D is uncertain. Germline CDR1 reads MGHRA; CDR2 reads YSYEKL. The CDR3 is 16 amino acids. V was pared by 3 bases and J by 4 bases, with 19 bases between. The CDR3 protein is CASSHPDHKAQYEQYF. CDR3 sequence (DNA): TGCGCCAGCAGCCACCCCGACCACAAGGCCCAATACGAGCAGTACTTC.

This clonotype was recorded a few times. The genes are TRBV5-1 and TRBJ1-4; D is perhaps TRBD1 (5 bases). This CDR3 region has 14 residues. The V gene lost 4 bases and the J gene lost 4 bases, with 11 bases spanning the gap. The germline V gene encodes CDR1 SGHRS and CDR2 YFSETQ. The CDR3, as DNA: TGCGCCAGCAGCAGGGGTAGTGGTAATGAAAAACTGTTTTTT. Translating it yields CASSRGSGNEKLFF.

V is TRBV12-3 or TRBV12-4 and J is TRBJ2-7; TRBD1 is a possible D gene (5 bases). V lost 8 bases and J lost 2, with 13 bases in between. The CDR3 loop spans 13 amino acids. The CDR3 bases are TGTGCCAGCGGCCGTCAGGGTACCTACGAGCAGTACTTC. Amino acid sequence: CASGRQGTYEQYF.

The CDR3 DNA follows: TGCAGTGCTACGGTGTACAACAATGAGCAGTTCTTC. As protein: CSATVYNNEQFF. The gene calls are TRBV20-1 and TRBJ2-1; no definite D call. With 4 bases removed from V and 5 bases from J, the gap between germline ends came to 9 bases. This CDR3 is built from 12 residues. Germline V gene sequence: CDR1 DFQATT, CDR2 SNEGSKA (reference sequence).

The V and J genes are TRBV6-5 and TRBJ2-1; D might be TRBD2 (6 bases). This CDR3 spans 14 amino acids. In germline, CDR1 is MNHEY, CDR2 SVGAGI. Trimming removed 0 bases from V and 9 bases from J, with 12 bases in between. CDR3 coding DNA: TGTGCCAGCAGTTACTCGCAGGAGGGGCGTGAGCAGTTCTTC. It codes for CASSYSQEGREQFF.

The chain employs TRBV5-1 and TRBJ2-7, with TRBD1 identical over 7 bases. V gave up 3 bases and J gave up 1 base; unmatched junction bases: 7. Looked up from germline, CDR1 is SGHRS and CDR2 is YFSETQ. The CDR3 has 15 residues. The CDR3 DNA reads TGCGCCAGCAGCTCAGGACAGGCAGCTTCCTACGAGCAGTACTTC. This codes for CASSSGQAASYEQYF.

This clonotype has at least ten counts. V is TRBV5-1 and J is TRBJ2-1; maybe TRBD1 (8 bases). The V gene's germline CDR1 is SGHRS and CDR2 YFSETQ. Trimming took off 2 bases at V and 10 bases at J, with 16 bases between the two ends. The CDR3 length is 14 residues. CDR3 coding DNA: TGCGCCAGCAGCTTCAGCGACAGGGGAGGGGAGCAGTTCTTC. It yields the protein CASSFSDRGGEQFF.

Only a few counts were recorded for this clonotype. CDR3 DNA sequence: TGCAGCGGGCTTCGCGAGGGAAACACCATATATTTT. Its translation is CSGLREGNTIYF. The chain employs TRBV29-1 and TRBJ1-3; D uncertain. Germline CDR1 SQVTM, CDR2 ANQGSEA. This CDR3 comprises 12 residues. Trimming pared 7 bases from V and 4 bases from J, leaving 11 bases between. The whole variable domain, filled in from reference TRBV29-1 and TRBJ1-3, reads SAVISQKPSRDICQRGTSLTIQCQVDSQVTMMFWYRQQPGQSLTLIATANQGSEATYESGFVIDKFPISRPNLTFSTLTVSNMSPEDSSIYLCSGLREGNTIYFGEGSWLTVV.

V usage is TRBV5-1 and J usage is TRBJ2-3, with D tentatively TRBD2 (5 bases). V was cut by 1 base and J by 2 bases, with 8 bases left in between. The CDR3 runs 14 residues. The germline V gene encodes CDR1 SGHRS and CDR2 YFSETQ. The CDR3 spells CASSLSLATDTQYF. DNA for the CDR3: TGCGCCAGCAGCTTGTCGCTAGCCACAGATACGCAGTATTTT.

In its sample, this clonotype was seen a few times. This chain joins TRBV11-3 and TRBJ2-3; D call uncertain. Germline V gives CDR1 SGHNT, CDR2 YENEEA. V was trimmed by 5 bases and J by 11 bases, leaving 2 bases between them. This CDR3 contains 8 residues. CDR3 protein: CASSEQYF. The CDR3 nucleotides are TGTGCCAGCAGCGAGCAGTATTTT.

This clonotype was counted between two and nine times. This chain connects TRBV27 to TRBJ1-5, with D possibly being TRBD1 (6 bases). CDR1 is MNHEY, CDR2 SMNVEV, per germline (reference sequence). V lost 3 bases to trimming and J lost 4 bases, with 13 bases between them. CDR3 size: 15 residues. CDR3 loop: CASSFSRDINQPQHF. The CDR3 region has the DNA TGTGCCAGCAGTTTTTCCCGGGACATAAATCAGCCCCAGCATTTT.

V gene TRBV20-1 combines with J gene TRBJ2-3; no clear D gene. V gave up 8 bases and J gave up 2 bases, with 8 bases separating them. The V gene's germline CDR1 is DFQATT and CDR2 SNEGSKA (reference sequence). The CDR3 length is 11 residues. DNA for the CDR3: TGCAGTTCCATTCCCACAGATACGCAGTATTTT. Translating it yields CSSIPTDTQYF.

The sample holds a few counts of this clonotype. The rearrangement uses TRBV29-1 and TRBJ2-1; 8 nucleotides match TRBD2. V was clipped by 7 bases and J by 4 bases; unmatched bases: 9. The V gene's germline CDR1 is SQVTM and CDR2 ANQGSEA. The CDR3 runs to 14 residues. The DNA for the CDR3 is TGCAGCGCCGAAGCGGGAGTTGGGTACAATGAGCAGTTCTTC. Amino acids: CSAEAGVGYNEQFF.

The rearrangement links TRBV10-3 to TRBJ2-5; D is possibly TRBD1 or TRBD2 (5 bases each). The J call may not be correct, given that the DNA end is closer to TRBJ2-7. CDR1 and CDR2 from the germline V gene are ENHRY and SYGVKD. The CDR3 consists of 14 residues. The CDR3 sequence is CAISEVEGSYEQYV. Written as DNA, the CDR3 is TGTGCCATCAGTGAGGTTGAGGGGTCCTACGAGCAGTACGTC.

The V gene is TRBV18, the J gene TRBJ2-3, with a tentative D call TRBD1 (5 bases). The V gene lost 4 bases and the J gene lost 2 bases, with 10 bases spanning the gap. CDR1 and CDR2 from the germline V gene are KGHSH and LQKENI. CDR3 length equals 14 residues. Here the CDR3 reads CASSRKGNTDTQYF. In DNA form, the CDR3 reads TGTGCCAGCTCACGCAAGGGGAACACAGATACGCAGTATTTT.

This clonotype occurred a few times. V and J are TRBV19 and TRBJ2-2; 10 bases line up with TRBD2. CDR3 length: 17 amino acids. V was clipped by 6 bases and J by 0 bases; unmatched bases: 7. Germline loops: CDR1 LNHDA, CDR2 SQIVND (reference sequence). For the CDR3, the DNA is TGTGCCAGTAGGCTGGGTAGCGGGGGGCCGAACACCGGGGAGCTGTTTTTT. This encodes CASRLGSGGPNTGELFF.

Only a few counts were recorded for this clonotype. The chain combines TRBV12-3 or TRBV12-4 with TRBJ2-7; D gene uncertain. There are 13 residues in the CDR3. Trimming took 8 bases from V and 6 from J, leaving 17 bases between them. CDR3 nucleotides: TGTGCCAGCTCCGATCTGACAAACTCCGAGCAGTACTTC. This codes for CASSDLTNSEQYF.

The V call is TRBV7-9, the J call TRBJ2-7; D remains unclear. Germline V lookup: CDR1 SEHNR, CDR2 FQNEAQ (reference sequence). This CDR3 has 13 amino acids. V was clipped by 1 base and J by 4 bases, with 8 bases between them. DNA for the CDR3: TGTGCCAGCAGCTTAGGCCAGATGTACGAGCAGTACTTC. This codes for CASSLGQMYEQYF.

This clonotype was observed many times. This chain links TRBV11-3 with TRBJ2-1, with TRBD2 matching over 11 bases. Per the germline V gene, CDR1 is SGHNT and CDR2 is YENEEA. The CDR3 covers 19 residues. The ends lost 2 bases at V and 6 bases at J; junction bases unmatched: 15. The CDR3 DNA follows: TGTGCCAGCAGCTTAAAGGGACTAGCGGAAGCCCCAAGGGGCAATGAGCAGTTCTTC. This codes for CASSLKGLAEAPRGNEQFF.